One TCR beta chain is described in this entry. As yet, its antigen is unknown. This sample was taken from a study of T cell repertoires in cytomegalovirus infection. Study overall: The authors relied on CMV epitopes, both recently identified HLA-C-restricted and well-studied HLA-B-restricted. Based on public TCR beta signatures, there were indications of CMV infection and of a matching HLA type. Points from the study as a whole: Clonotype analysis showed dominance of the ex vivo response by HLA-C-restricted CMV-specific TCR beta clonotypes.

The junction had 6 bases not matched to a gene; V was cut back by 0 bases and J by 10 bases. The CDR3 spans 14 residues. Germline V lookup: CDR1 SGHDT, CDR2 YYEEEE. One entry per CDR3 protein results from TCRdb running MiXCR on the reads. The table shows 80,000 or so distinct CDR3 sequences, with around 25% occurring only once. The rearrangement uses TRBV5-6 and TRBJ2-1, with 8 bases fitting TRBD1. The receptor was derived from a human donor in good health (CMV status not recorded). Some clones in this sample may be carry-over from other donors' samples. The sequenced sample was CD8+ T cells from cultured PBMCs, obtained from culture after CMV antigen stimulation. The CDR3 sequence is CASSLGTGPKEQFF. In DNA, the CDR3 is TGTGCCAGCAGCTTGGGGACAGGGCCCAAGGAGCAGTTCTTC.